This paragraph reports one TCR beta chain. Primers: 60 Vbeta forward and 13 Jbeta reverse. Using immunoSEQ multiplex PCR, the repertoire was profiled, and TCRdb retains in-frame clones only, with some absent. The sample contains 200,000 or so clones, 70% to 80% of which appear only once. Trimming took 4 bases from V and 6 from J, leaving 16 bases between them. The V gene's germline CDR1 is KGHSH and CDR2 LQKENI. The length of the CDR3 is 14 residues. This record comes from a study of cytomegalovirus exposure and HLA in healthy donors. The chain uses TRBV18 and TRBJ2-7, with a weak D call TRBD1 (5 bases). The sequencing sample was made of PBMCs. This sequence originates from a woman aged 30 to 39 in good health and CMV-seropositive. The CDR3 nucleotides read TGTGCCAGCTCACAGGTAACAGGTCCGGGCGAGCAGTACTTC. This sequence encodes CASSQVTGPGEQYF. The variable domain in full, with the rest retrieved from reference TRBV18 and TRBJ2-7, is NAGVMQNPRHLVRRRGQEARLRCSPMKGHSHVYWYRQLPEEGLKFMVYLQKENIIDESGMPKERFSAEFPKEGPSILRIQQVVRGDSAAYFCASSQVTGPGEQYFGPGTRLTVT.